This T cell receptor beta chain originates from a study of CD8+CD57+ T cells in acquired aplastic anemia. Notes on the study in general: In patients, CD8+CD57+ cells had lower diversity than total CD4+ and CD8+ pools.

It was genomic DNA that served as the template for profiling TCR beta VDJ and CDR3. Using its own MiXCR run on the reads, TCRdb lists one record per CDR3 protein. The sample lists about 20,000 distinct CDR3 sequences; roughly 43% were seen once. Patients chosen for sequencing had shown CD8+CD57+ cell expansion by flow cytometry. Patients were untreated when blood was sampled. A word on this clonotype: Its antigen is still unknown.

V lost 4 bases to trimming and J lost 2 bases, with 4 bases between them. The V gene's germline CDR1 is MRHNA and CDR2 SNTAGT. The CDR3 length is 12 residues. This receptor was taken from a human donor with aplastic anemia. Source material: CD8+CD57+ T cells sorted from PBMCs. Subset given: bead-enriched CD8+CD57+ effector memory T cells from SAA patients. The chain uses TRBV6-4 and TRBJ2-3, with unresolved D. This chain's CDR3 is CASSASTDTQYF. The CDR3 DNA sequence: TGTGCCAGCAGTGCCTCCACAGATACGCAGTATTTT.